Each of the 26 T cell receptor beta chains below was sequenced from the same sample in a study of CD8 T cells in Susac syndrome. The RNA, roughly 0.45 to 1 ug, was put through reverse transcription using random hexamers. TCRdb processed the immunoSEQ multiplex PCR reads anew with MiXCR; each CDR3 protein has one entry. The repertoire includes around 200,000 distinct CDR3 sequences, more than 90% of them detected once, and 0.075% to 0.1% sits in the top ten. Sequenced material: CD4+ T cells from PBMCs. These receptors came from a human donor with Susac syndrome.

V is TRBV11-2 and J is TRBJ2-7; D is unresolved. V lost 4 bases to trimming and J lost 6 bases, with 19 bases between them. CDR3 size: 15 residues. The germline CDR1 and CDR2 sequences are SGHAT and FQNNGV. This CDR3 is CASSSLVGDVGEQYF. CDR3 DNA: TGTGCCAGCAGCTCCCTCGTAGGCGATGTAGGCGAGCAGTACTTC.

The chain recombines TRBV9 with TRBJ2-1; possible D gene TRBD2, 5 bases. The CDR3 is made up of 11 amino acids. V was cut by 6 bases and J by 5 bases, with 6 bases left in between. Germline V gene sequence: CDR1 SGDLS, CDR2 YYNGEE. The CDR3 sequence: CASTSNNEQFF. As DNA, the CDR3 is TGTGCCAGCACTAGCAACAATGAGCAGTTCTTC.

The rearrangement uses TRBV2 and TRBJ2-5; tentative D call: TRBD1 (5 bases). The length of the CDR3 is 13 residues. Germline V gene sequence: CDR1 SNHLY, CDR2 FYNNEI. With 7 bases removed from V and 5 bases from J, the gap between germline ends came to 14 bases. The DNA of the CDR3 is TGTGCCAGCACCCCGCAGGGTTGGGAGACCCAGTACTTC. It encodes CASTPQGWETQYF.

V gene TRBV6-1 combines with J gene TRBJ2-4; D unresolved. In germline, CDR1 is MNHNS, CDR2 SASEGT. Trimming cost V 0 bases and J 4 bases, with 7 bases left between them. The CDR3 consists of 14 residues. Here the CDR3 DNA reads TGTGCCAGCAGTGAAGCAGGGAATAAAAACATTCAGTACTTC. Translating gives CASSEAGNKNIQYF.

This chain joins TRBV2 and TRBJ2-1, with unresolved D. Per the germline V gene, CDR1 is SNHLY and CDR2 is FYNNEI. The CDR3 has 13 amino acids. V shed 4 bases and J shed 6 bases, with 10 bases lying between them. This CDR3 is CASSGWGINEQFF. The CDR3, as DNA: TGTGCCAGCAGTGGTTGGGGTATCAATGAGCAGTTCTTC. The full variable domain, its missing parts supplied by reference TRBV2 and TRBJ2-1, is EPEVTQTPSHQVTQMGQEVILRCVPISNHLYFYWYRQILGQKVEFLVSFYNNEISEKSEIFDDQFSVERPDGSNFTLKIRSTKLEDSAMYFCASSGWGINEQFFGPGTRLTVL.

This clonotype was counted a single time. The DNA of the CDR3 is TGTGCCCTACCTGCATCGGGTCTTGGGGGGCGCGGCTACACCTTC. Amino acids: CALPASGLGGRGYTF. The chain has TRBV30 and TRBJ1-2; tentative D call: TRBD1 (6 bases). V was shortened by 8 bases and J by 8 bases, with 27 bases between the two germline ends. The CDR3 runs 15 residues. The germline V gene has CDR1 GTSNPN and CDR2 SVGIG (reference sequence). Filled out from reference TRBV30 and TRBJ1-2, the complete variable domain reads SQTIHQWPATLVQPVGSPLSLECTVEGTSNPNLYWYRQAAGRGLQLLFYSVGIGQISSEVPQNLSASRPQDRQFILSSKKLLLSDSGFYLCALPASGLGGRGYTFGSGTRLTVV.

In DNA form, the CDR3 reads TGTGCCACAAGGACGGGGCCTATTGGCGAGCAGTACTTC. This translates into CATRTGPIGEQYF. This chain connects TRBV2 to TRBJ2-7; either TRBD1 or TRBD2 may supply D (5 bases each). The CDR3 covers 13 residues. Trimming took off 10 bases at V and 6 bases at J, with 19 bases between the two ends. Germline loops: CDR1 SNHLY, CDR2 FYNNEI.

This clonotype was found once. The chain joins TRBV5-6 to TRBJ1-5; D gene ambiguous. The CDR3 consists of 16 residues. CDR1 and CDR2 (germline): SGHDT, YYEEEE. Trimming stripped 3 bases from V and 0 bases from J, with 13 bases between. The chain's CDR3 is CASSSGLPDSNQPQHF. The DNA for the CDR3 is TGTGCCAGCAGCTCAGGTCTACCCGATAGCAATCAGCCCCAGCATTTT.

V usage is TRBV4-3 and J usage is TRBJ2-2; D call uncertain. Trimming took 0 bases from V and 3 from J, leaving 5 bases between them. Germline loops: CDR1 LGHNA, CDR2 YSLEER. The CDR3 spans 14 residues. The CDR3 loop reads CASSQDRDTGELFF. The CDR3 coding sequence is TGCGCCAGCAGCCAAGATCGCGACACCGGGGAGCTGTTTTTT.

The genes are TRBV15 and TRBJ1-5, with unresolved D. The CDR3 is 16 amino acids. The V gene's germline CDR1 is LNHNV and CDR2 YYDKDF (reference sequence). Trimming stripped 0 bases from V and 4 bases from J, with 13 bases between. CDR3 DNA: TGTGCCACCAGCAGAGAAGGGCAGATGGGTAATCAGCCCCAGCATTTT. Translated: CATSREGQMGNQPQHF.

The gene calls are TRBV9 and TRBJ1-1; no reliable D call. The V gene lost 3 bases and the J gene lost 5 bases, with 11 bases spanning the gap. The germline V gene encodes CDR1 SGDLS and CDR2 YYNGEE. The CDR3 length is 13 residues. CDR3 sequence (DNA): TGTGCCAGCAGCGCCATAACGGGTACTGAAGCTTTCTTT. Its protein is CASSAITGTEAFF. The full variable domain, its missing parts supplied by reference TRBV9 and TRBJ1-1, is DSGVTQTPKHLITATGQRVTLRCSPRSGDLSVYWYQQSLDQGLQFLIQYYNGEERAKGNILERFSAQQFPDLHSELNLSSLELGDSALYFCASSAITGTEAFFGQGTRLTVV.

V gene TRBV5-6 combines with J gene TRBJ2-7; tentatively, D is TRBD1 (5 bases). Trimming cost V 7 bases and J 1 base, with 18 bases left between them. Germline CDR1 is SGHDT and CDR2 is YYEEEE. This CDR3 spans 15 amino acids. DNA of the CDR3: TGTGCCAGCGCCTTGAGTGCAGGGATATCCTACGAGCAGTACTTC. This codes for CASALSAGISYEQYF.

V gene TRBV20-1 combines with J gene TRBJ1-6; D is uncertain. The CDR3 contains 12 residues. Germline CDR1 DFQATT, CDR2 SNEGSKA (reference sequence). Here the CDR3 DNA reads TGCGGAAGCCAAGGCGCGAATTCACCCCTCCACTTT. Translation: CGSQGANSPLHF.

The chain uses TRBV18 and TRBJ1-5; TRBD1 might be the D (5 bases). Germline V gene sequence: CDR1 KGHSH, CDR2 LQKENI. V was pared by 0 bases and J by 2 bases, with 11 bases between. The CDR3 runs to 16 residues. Here the CDR3 reads CASSPPGAGGNQPQHF. CDR3 nucleotides: TGTGCCAGCTCACCACCTGGGGCAGGAGGCAATCAGCCCCAGCATTTT.

The chain recombines TRBV9 with TRBJ2-1; D may correspond to TRBD1 or TRBD2 (6 bases each). The germline V gene encodes CDR1 SGDLS and CDR2 YYNGEE. The V end was cut by 2 bases, the J end by 4 bases, with 16 bases between. This CDR3 is 16 amino acids long. The CDR3 reads CASSVFRGDTYNEQFF. In DNA form, the CDR3 reads TGTGCCAGCAGCGTTTTTAGGGGGGACACTTACAATGAGCAGTTCTTC.

The chain has TRBV9 and TRBJ1-2; 7 nucleotides line up with TRBD1. The CDR3 covers 15 residues. The J segment lost 4 bases and the V segment lost 2 bases, leaving 8 bases of the junction unmatched. Germline V gene sequence: CDR1 SGDLS, CDR2 YYNGEE. CDR3 region: CASSVTGEISYGYTF. As DNA, the CDR3 is TGTGCCAGCAGCGTCACAGGGGAAATTAGCTATGGCTACACCTTC.

This rearrangement joins TRBV5-4 to TRBJ1-1, with 8 bases matching TRBD1. The CDR3 is 12 amino acids. Germline CDR1 SGHNT, CDR2 YYREEE (reference sequence). V trimming: 7 bases; J trimming: 5 bases; junction bases outside the gene matches: 4. This CDR3 is CASGRGQTEAFF. CDR3 DNA sequence: TGTGCCAGCGGCAGGGGGCAAACTGAAGCTTTCTTT.

The genes are TRBV2 and TRBJ2-5, with 11 bases that match TRBD2. V lost 3 bases, J lost 2 bases, and 17 bases stayed unmatched. CDR1 is SNHLY and CDR2 is FYNNEI in the germline V gene. The CDR3 sequence is 20 residues long. The CDR3 region has the DNA TGTGCCAGCAGTGATTGGGGGATAGCTAGCGGGGGGACACTACAAGAGACCCAGTACTTC. Its protein is CASSDWGIASGGTLQETQYF. Full variable domain (outside the CDR3, taken from reference TRBV2 and TRBJ2-5): EPEVTQTPSHQVTQMGQEVILRCVPISNHLYFYWYRQILGQKVEFLVSFYNNEISEKSEIFDDQFSVERPDGSNFTLKIRSTKLEDSAMYFCASSDWGIASGGTLQETQYFGPGTRLLVL.

The chain employs TRBV9 and TRBJ1-2, with D unclear. Germline assignment: CDR1 SGDLS and CDR2 YYNGEE. V was pared by 5 bases and J by 4 bases, with 9 bases between. The CDR3 extends over 12 amino acids. The chain's CDR3 is CASSRRPYGYTF. The CDR3 bases are TGTGCCAGCAGTCGACGGCCCTATGGCTACACCTTC.

This chain joins TRBV30 and TRBJ1-5, with 11 bases aligning to TRBD1. Germline-derived CDR1 and CDR2 are GTSNPN and SVGIG (reference sequence). V was clipped by 2 bases and J by 3 bases; unmatched bases: 6. The CDR3 sequence is 16 residues long. The CDR3 sequence: CAWSPWTGGFNQPQHF. CDR3 sequence (DNA): TGTGCCTGGAGTCCCTGGACAGGGGGCTTCAATCAGCCCCAGCATTTT. The complete variable domain, with remaining parts taken from reference TRBV30 and TRBJ1-5, reads SQTIHQWPATLVQPVGSPLSLECTVEGTSNPNLYWYRQAAGRGLQLLFYSVGIGQISSEVPQNLSASRPQDRQFILSSKKLLLSDSGFYLCAWSPWTGGFNQPQHFGDGTRLSIL.

The rearrangement uses TRBV2 and TRBJ2-1, with 9 bases aligning to TRBD1. CDR3 size: 14 residues. CDR1 is SNHLY and CDR2 is FYNNEI in the germline V gene. The V and J ends lost 6 bases and 6 bases, in that order; junction bases with no gene match: 6. The CDR3 DNA reads as TGTGCCAGCAGGATGGACAGGGGTCGCAATGAGCAGTTCTTC. This translates into CASRMDRGRNEQFF. Together with reference TRBV2 and TRBJ2-1, the CDR3 gives the full variable domain: EPEVTQTPSHQVTQMGQEVILRCVPISNHLYFYWYRQILGQKVEFLVSFYNNEISEKSEIFDDQFSVERPDGSNFTLKIRSTKLEDSAMYFCASRMDRGRNEQFFGPGTRLTVL.

The chain combines TRBV7-2 with TRBJ1-1, with 8 nucleotides matching TRBD1. From germline, CDR1 is SGHTA and CDR2 FQGNSA. J lost 5 bases, V lost 5 bases, and 10 bases had no gene match. The CDR3 is 15 residues long. CDR3 sequence reads: CASSTLGQGHTEAFF. The CDR3 DNA follows: TGTGCCAGCAGCACACTTGGACAGGGCCATACTGAAGCTTTCTTT.

This chain uses TRBV12-3 or TRBV12-4 with TRBJ1-6; D remains unclear. This CDR3 has 13 residues. Trimming shortened V by 7 bases and J by 8 bases, and 12 bases separated the two germline ends. The CDR3 bases are TGTGCCAGCATTAAACAACCCTATTCACCCCTCCACTTT. Its protein is CASIKQPYSPLHF.

This chain uses TRBV7-8 with TRBJ1-2; D ambiguous. The CDR3 sequence is 14 residues long. Germline CDR1 SGHVS, CDR2 FQNEAQ. Between the trimmed V and J ends, which lost 5 bases and 14 bases, there was a span of 24 bases. CDR3 DNA: TGTGCCAGCAGCCCCGGACGAGTCGGAGTGGACCGTACCTTC. Translation: CASSPGRVGVDRTF.

V usage is TRBV3-1 and J usage is TRBJ1-3; TRBD1 might be the D (6 bases). Deletions cut 2 bases from V and 8 bases from J, with 16 bases between. Germline V lookup: CDR1 LGHDT, CDR2 YNNKEL (reference sequence). There are 15 residues in the CDR3. CDR3 protein: CASSQFTQGEDTIYF. CDR3 bases: TGTGCCAGCAGCCAATTCACACAGGGAGAGGACACCATATATTTT.

DNA for the CDR3: TGTGCCAGCAGTCCCTGGTCTGGCTACACCTTC. Translated: CASSPWSGYTF. This chain joins TRBV12-3 or TRBV12-4 and TRBJ1-2, with unresolved D. The CDR3 covers 11 residues. The germline V and J ends were trimmed by 5 bases and 7 bases, with 8 bases remaining between them.